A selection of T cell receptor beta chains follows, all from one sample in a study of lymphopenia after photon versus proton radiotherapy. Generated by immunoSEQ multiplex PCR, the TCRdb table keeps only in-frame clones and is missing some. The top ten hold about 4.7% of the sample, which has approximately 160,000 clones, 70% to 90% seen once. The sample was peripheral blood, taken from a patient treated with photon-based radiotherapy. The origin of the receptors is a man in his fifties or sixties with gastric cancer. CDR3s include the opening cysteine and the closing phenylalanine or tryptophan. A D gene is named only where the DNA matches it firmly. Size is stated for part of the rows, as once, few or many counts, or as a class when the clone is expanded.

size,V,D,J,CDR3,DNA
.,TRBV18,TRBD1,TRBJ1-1,CASSPPWDRDEAFF,TGTGCCAGCTCACCACCCTGGGACAGGGACGAGGCTTTCTTT
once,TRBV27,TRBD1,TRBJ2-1,CASSLGYGTGGREQFF,TGTGCCAGCAGTTTGGGGTACGGGACAGGGGGCAGAGAGCAGTTCTTC
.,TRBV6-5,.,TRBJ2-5,CASSRKGGVAQYF,TGTGCCAGCAGCCGTAAGGGGGGCGTGGCCCAGTACTTC
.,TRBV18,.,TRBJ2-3,CASSPFGPGNEDTQYF,TGTGCCAGCTCACCTTTTGGACCGGGAAACGAAGATACGCAGTATTTT
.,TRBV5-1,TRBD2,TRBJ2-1,CASSLAGSSGYNEQFF,TGCGCCAGCAGCTTGGCCGGTTCTAGCGGCTACAATGAGCAGTTCTTC
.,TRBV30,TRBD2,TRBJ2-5,CAWTIAGGGETQYF,TGTGCCTGGACTATAGCGGGAGGGGGTGAGACCCAGTACTTC
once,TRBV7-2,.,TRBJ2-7,CASSLRIASEQYF,TGTGCCAGCAGCTTAAGAATAGCCTCCGAGCAGTACTTC
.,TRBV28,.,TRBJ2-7,CASSSTRLSIYEQYF,TGTGCCAGCAGTTCTACTCGGCTATCTATCTACGAGCAGTACTTC
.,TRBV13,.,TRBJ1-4,CASTNEGRATNEKLFF,TGTGCCAGCACCAACGAAGGGAGGGCAACTAATGAAAAACTGTTTTTT
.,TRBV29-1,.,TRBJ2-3,CSVEQGADTQYF,TGCAGCGTGGAACAGGGTGCGGATACGCAGTATTTT
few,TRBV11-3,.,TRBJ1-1,CASSWTENTEAFF,TGTGCCAGCAGTTGGACGGAGAACACTGAAGCTTTCTTT
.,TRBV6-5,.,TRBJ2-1,CASSYSRYNEQFF,TGTGCCAGCAGTTACTCTCGGTACAATGAGCAGTTCTTC
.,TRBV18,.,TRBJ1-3,CTSSSSPGGISGNTIYF,TGTACCAGCTCATCCAGTCCGGGGGGAATCTCTGGAAACACCATATATTTT
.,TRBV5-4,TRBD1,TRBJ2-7,CASSLGGTVPYEQYF,TGTGCCAGCAGCTTGGGTGGGACAGTACCCTACGAGCAGTACTTC
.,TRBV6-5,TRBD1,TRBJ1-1,CASRGGMRNTEAFF,TGTGCCAGCAGAGGGGGCATGAGGAACACTGAAGCTTTCTTT
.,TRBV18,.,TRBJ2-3,CASSTSTDTQYF,TGTGCCAGCTCGACTAGCACAGATACGCAGTATTTT
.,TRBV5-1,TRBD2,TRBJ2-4,CASSSGGIQYF,TGCGCCAGCAGCTCGGGAGGAATTCAGTACTTC
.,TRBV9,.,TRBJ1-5,CASSGDLTQPQHF,TGTGCCAGCAGCGGTGATTTGACTCAGCCCCAGCATTTT
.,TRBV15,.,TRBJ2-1,CATSAQREFSYNEQFF,TGTGCCACCAGCGCCCAACGGGAGTTCTCCTACAATGAGCAGTTCTTC
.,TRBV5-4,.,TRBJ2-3,CASSLAKKTDTQYF,TGTGCCAGCAGCTTGGCCAAAAAGACGGATACGCAGTATTTT
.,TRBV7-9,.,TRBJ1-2,CASSLGENYGYTF,TGTGCCAGCAGCTTGGGGGAGAACTATGGCTACACCTTC
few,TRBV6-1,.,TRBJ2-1,CASSADYGYNEQFF,TGTGCCAGCAGTGCGGATTACGGATACAATGAGCAGTTCTTC
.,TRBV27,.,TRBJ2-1,CASSFLASAHTYNEQFF,TGTGCCAGCAGTTTCTTGGCTAGCGCTCATACCTACAATGAGCAGTTCTTC
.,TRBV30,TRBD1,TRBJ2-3,CAWSTGGFTDTQYF,TGTGCCTGGAGCACAGGGGGCTTCACAGATACGCAGTATTTT
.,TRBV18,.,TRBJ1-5,CASSGDTSNQPQHF,TGTGCCAGCTCGGGGGACACTAGCAATCAGCCCCAGCATTTT
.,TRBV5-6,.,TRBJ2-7,CASSQRDGGYEQYF,TGTGCCAGCAGTCAAAGGGACGGAGGCTACGAGCAGTACTTC
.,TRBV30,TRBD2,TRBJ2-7,CAWSRRTSGRTNPPEQYF,TGTGCCTGGAGTAGACGGACTAGCGGGAGGACAAACCCCCCCGAGCAGTACTTC
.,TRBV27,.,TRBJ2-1,CASSLSRLNEQFF,TGTGCCAGCAGTTTATCGAGGCTCAATGAGCAGTTCTTC
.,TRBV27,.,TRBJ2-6,CASKPSDSGANVLTF,TGTGCCAGCAAACCAAGCGATTCTGGGGCCAACGTCCTGACTTTC
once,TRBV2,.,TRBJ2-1,CASRLGTGSYNEQFF,TGTGCCAGCAGGCTAGGTACAGGGAGCTACAATGAGCAGTTCTTC
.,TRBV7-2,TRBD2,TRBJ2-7,CASSHQGPSGRAHEQYF,TGTGCCAGCAGCCATCAGGGGCCTAGCGGGAGGGCCCACGAGCAGTACTTC
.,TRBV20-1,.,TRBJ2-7,CSASGAYEQYF,TGCAGTGCTAGCGGGGCCTACGAGCAGTACTTC
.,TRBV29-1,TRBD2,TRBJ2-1,CSVGRAGGGYNEQFF,TGCAGCGTTGGTCGGGCGGGGGGTGGCTACAATGAGCAGTTCTTC
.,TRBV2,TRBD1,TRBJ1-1,CASRPTGGGTEAFF,TGTGCCAGCAGGCCCACAGGGGGAGGCACTGAAGCTTTCTTT
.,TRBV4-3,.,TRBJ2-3,CASSQRGGGRSTDTQYF,TGCGCCAGCAGCCAAAGAGGGGGCGGGAGGAGCACAGATACGCAGTATTTT
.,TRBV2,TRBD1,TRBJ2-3,CASSAGGYTDTQYF,TGTGCCAGCAGTGCAGGGGGATACACAGATACGCAGTATTTT
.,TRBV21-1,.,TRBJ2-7,CASSTSRDRGVYEQYF,TGTGCCAGCAGCACGTCCCGGGACAGGGGAGTCTACGAGCAGTACTTC
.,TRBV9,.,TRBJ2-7,CASSVVSAPWNEQYF,TGTGCCAGCAGCGTAGTTAGCGCCCCATGGAACGAGCAGTACTTC
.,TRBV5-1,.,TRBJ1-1,CASRRRPRDTEAFF,TGCGCCAGCCGGAGACGTCCAAGGGACACTGAAGCTTTCTTT
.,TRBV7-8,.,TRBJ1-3,CASSVQARSSGNTIYF,TGTGCCAGCAGCGTACAGGCCAGGAGCTCTGGAAACACCATATATTTT
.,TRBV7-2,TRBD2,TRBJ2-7,CASSLGLAGSSWEQYF,TGTGCCAGCAGCTTAGGACTAGCGGGATCGTCTTGGGAGCAGTACTTC
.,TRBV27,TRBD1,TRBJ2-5,CASSLSDRGETQYF,TGTGCCAGCAGTTTATCTGACAGGGGGGAGACCCAGTACTTC
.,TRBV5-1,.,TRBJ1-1,CASSLEDHNTEAFF,TGCGCCAGCAGCTTGGAGGACCATAACACTGAAGCTTTCTTT
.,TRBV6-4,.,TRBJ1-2,CASSETAGVGYTF,TGTGCCAGCAGTGAAACTGCTGGGGTAGGCTACACCTTC
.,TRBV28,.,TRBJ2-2,CASSSGGSRSGELFF,TGTGCCAGCAGTAGTGGTGGTAGCCGGTCCGGGGAGCTGTTTTTT
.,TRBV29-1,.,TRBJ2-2,CSVVHNRNTGELFF,TGCAGCGTTGTCCACAACAGAAACACCGGGGAGCTGTTTTTT
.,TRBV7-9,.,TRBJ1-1,CATGGNRWTEAFF,TGTGCCACCGGGGGGAATCGGTGGACTGAAGCTTTCTTT
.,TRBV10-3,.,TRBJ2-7,CAITGRAGGAYEQYF,TGTGCCATCACGGGGAGGGCAGGGGGCGCATACGAGCAGTACTTC
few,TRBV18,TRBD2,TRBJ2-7,CASSPTSDPTYEQYF,TGTGCCAGCTCCCCCACTAGCGATCCGACCTACGAGCAGTACTTC
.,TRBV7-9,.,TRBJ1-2,CASSRVGYTF,TGTGCCAGCAGCCGAGTTGGCTACACCTTC
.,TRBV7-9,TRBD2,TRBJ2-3,CASSLLAMAGADTQYF,TGTGCCAGCAGCTTACTAGCGATGGCGGGGGCAGATACGCAGTATTTT
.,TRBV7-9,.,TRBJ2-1,CASSFAPRGHNEQFF,TGTGCCAGCAGCTTTGCCCCCAGGGGACACAATGAGCAGTTCTTC
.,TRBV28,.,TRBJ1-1,CASSPLGAANTEAFF,TGTGCCAGCAGCCCCCTCGGGGCAGCGAACACTGAAGCTTTCTTT
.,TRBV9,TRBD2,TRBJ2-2,CASSVVSSGSAGELFF,TGTGCCAGCAGCGTAGTGAGCAGCGGGAGTGCCGGGGAGCTGTTTTTT
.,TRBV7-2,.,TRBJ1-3,CASSLDGASGNTIYF,TGTGCCAGCAGCTTAGACGGGGCCTCTGGAAACACCATATATTTT
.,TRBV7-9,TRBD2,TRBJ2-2,CASSPRQRAGEGTGELFF,TGTGCCAGCAGCCCCCGCCAACGAGCGGGAGAAGGGACCGGGGAGCTGTTTTTT
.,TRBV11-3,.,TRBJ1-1,CASSLRQYTEAFF,TGTGCCAGCAGCTTACGGCAGTACACTGAAGCTTTCTTT
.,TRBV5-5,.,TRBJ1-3,CASSSSVLFGNTIYF,TGTGCCAGCAGCTCATCCGTCCTATTTGGAAACACCATATATTTT
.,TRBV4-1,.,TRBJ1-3,CASSPGGAGNTIYF,TGCGCCAGCAGCCCGGGGGGGGCTGGAAACACCATATATTTT
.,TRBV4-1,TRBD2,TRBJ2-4,CASSQESGGIAHIQYF,TGCGCCAGCAGCCAAGAGTCGGGGGGGATCGCTCACATTCAGTACTTC